The text below deals with one TCR beta chain. Its cognate antigen is unknown. Generated by immunoSEQ multiplex PCR, the TCRdb table keeps only in-frame clones and is missing some. The repertoire holds about 11,000 clones, with about 77% as singletons. The sample belongs to a study of chemoradiotherapy in HPV16-positive cancers. Turning to the study itself: Candidate HPV-specific clones and shared TCR motifs came from a couple of HPV16-positive patients.

Per germline, CDR1 MDHEN and CDR2 SYDVKM. This CDR3 comprises 14 residues. Trimming shortened V by 5 bases and J by 1 base, and 11 bases separated the two germline ends. Repeated repertoire sampling spanned the course of chemoradiotherapy. Study findings and constraints: Candidate HPV-specific clones and E7-related TCR motifs grew in tumor during treatment. HPV-specific T cells were functionally defined from only a couple of HPV16-positive patients.

The specimen was collected from a patient who underwent chemoradiotherapy. The TCR comes from a human donor with HPV-associated anogenital cancer. This chain links TRBV28 with TRBJ2-5; the D is unclear. The CDR3 loop reads CASSTTDSQETQYF. The CDR3, as DNA: TGTGCCAGCAGTACAACAGATTCCCAAGAGACCCAGTACTTC.